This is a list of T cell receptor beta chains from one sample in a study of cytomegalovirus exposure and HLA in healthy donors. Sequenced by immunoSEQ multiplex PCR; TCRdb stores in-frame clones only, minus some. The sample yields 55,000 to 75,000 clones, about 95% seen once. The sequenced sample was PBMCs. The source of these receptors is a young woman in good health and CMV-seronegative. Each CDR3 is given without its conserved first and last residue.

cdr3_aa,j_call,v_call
ASSQGAEGTYEQY,TRBJ2-7,TRBV4-3
ASRLGSGSGGELF,TRBJ2-2,TRBV10-2
ASSLNSNNEQF,TRBJ2-1,TRBV5-4
ASSLTMLDRGHEQY,TRBJ2-7,TRBV27
ASSPREPLVAEAF,TRBJ1-1,TRBV5-1
ASSQDRTTSYEQY,TRBJ2-7,TRBV4-3
ASSPWTAPRGYT,TRBJ1-2,TRBV4-3
ASSPDSGRTTYNEQF,TRBJ2-1,TRBV7-2
ASSVASSGRGPDTQY,TRBJ2-3,TRBV9
ASSLAWPAPGADTQY,TRBJ2-3,TRBV5-8
ASSPGPRSSYNEQF,TRBJ2-1,TRBV4-3
ASTPDRGSVGYT,TRBJ1-2,TRBV25-1
AGGHNPYEQY,TRBJ2-7,TRBV21-1